The 27 T cell receptor beta chains below come from one sample, sequenced in a study of technical replicates of blood from a handful of donors. Produced via immunoSEQ multiplex PCR; TCRdb's table is partial and in-frame only. This sample has around 80,000 clones, with over 75% found just once. The source material was T cells isolated from PBMCs. These receptors were obtained from a human donor in good health.

The V and J genes are TRBV9 and TRBJ2-7; TRBD1 matches 7 bases. Trimming removed 1 base from V and 2 bases from J; junction bases left unmatched: 0. CDR1 SGDLS and CDR2 YYNGEE come from the germline V gene. This CDR3 is 13 amino acids long. Here the CDR3 DNA reads TGTGCCAGCAGCGTAACAGGGGCCTACGAGCAGTACTTC. Translating gives CASSVTGAYEQYF.

The chain recombines TRBV6-5 with TRBJ2-3, with D possibly being TRBD1 (5 bases). Trimming left V 6 bases short and J 1 base short, with 11 bases between. Germline V gene lookup returns CDR1 MNHEY and CDR2 SVGAGI. The CDR3 runs to 14 residues. CDR3 DNA sequence: TGTGCCAGCAGAATGGACATTGGCACAGATACGCAGTATTTT. It specifies CASRMDIGTDTQYF.

V is TRBV29-1 and J is TRBJ1-2; 9 nucleotides align to TRBD1. The CDR3 runs 15 residues. J was trimmed by 0 bases and V by 4 bases; bases with no gene match: 6. Germline loops: CDR1 SQVTM, CDR2 ANQGSEA. CDR3 in amino acids: CSVAGTGRTNYGYTF. The CDR3 DNA follows: TGCAGCGTTGCCGGGACAGGGAGGACTAACTATGGCTACACCTTC.

J is TRBJ2-1 and V is TRBV6-1; perhaps TRBD2 as D (8 bases). V was clipped by 6 bases and J by 8 bases, with 20 bases between them. Germline-derived CDR1 and CDR2 are MNHNS and SASEGT. The CDR3 runs 15 residues. The CDR3 protein is CASRFQGGLDHEQFF. In nucleotides, the CDR3 is TGTGCCAGCAGGTTTCAGGGGGGACTAGACCATGAGCAGTTCTTC.

The chain couples TRBV2 to TRBJ2-1; 8 bases match TRBD2. Trimming removed 10 bases from V and 2 bases from J; junction bases left unmatched: 7. This CDR3 comprises 14 residues. The germline gives CDR1 SNHLY, CDR2 FYNNEI. The CDR3 DNA sequence: TGTGCCAAGCGACTAGCGCCAGCCTACAATGAGCAGTTCTTC. It is translated as CAKRLAPAYNEQFF. Full variable domain (outside the CDR3, taken from reference TRBV2 and TRBJ2-1): EPEVTQTPSHQVTQMGQEVILRCVPISNHLYFYWYRQILGQKVEFLVSFYNNEISEKSEIFDDQFSVERPDGSNFTLKIRSTKLEDSAMYFCAKRLAPAYNEQFFGPGTRLTVL.

The V gene is TRBV28, the J gene TRBJ2-7; D perhaps matches TRBD2 (5 bases). Per germline, CDR1 MDHEN and CDR2 SYDVKM. Trimming cost V 2 bases and J 2 bases, with 16 bases left between them. CDR3 size: 16 residues. CDR3 region: CASSLRRAEIPYEQYF. The CDR3 DNA sequence: TGTGCCAGCAGTTTACGACGAGCGGAAATACCCTACGAGCAGTACTTC.

The chain recombines TRBV7-9 with TRBJ2-1; TRBD2 aligns across 9 bases. The CDR3 has 16 residues. With 5 bases clipped from V and 4 bases from J, the junction kept 9 bases outside the gene matches. Germline V gives CDR1 SEHNR, CDR2 FQNEAQ (reference sequence). Here the CDR3 DNA reads TGTGCCAGCAGCCGAGAGGGACTAGCTGGGTACAATGAGCAGTTCTTC. Translating gives CASSREGLAGYNEQFF.

V and J are TRBV7-2 and TRBJ2-3; D might be TRBD2 (6 bases). The CDR3 length is 13 residues. Germline values: CDR1 SGHTA, CDR2 FQGNSA. Deletions cut 0 bases from V and 5 bases from J, with 6 bases between. The CDR3 DNA is TGTGCCAGCAGCTTAGCAGCGGGAGATACGCAGTATTTT. Encoded protein: CASSLAAGDTQYF.

In this sample, this clone turned up once. The genes are TRBV7-9 and TRBJ2-7; 12 nucleotides agree with TRBD2. The germline V gene encodes CDR1 SEHNR and CDR2 FQNEAQ (reference sequence). V shed 6 bases and J 6 bases; nucleotides not matched to a gene: 6. There are 14 residues in the CDR3. CDR3 sequence: CASSQTSGRGEQYF. In nucleotides, the CDR3 is TGTGCCAGCAGTCAGACTAGCGGGAGAGGCGAGCAGTACTTC.

V gene TRBV19 combines with J gene TRBJ2-5, with a weak D call TRBD1 (6 bases). CDR1 is LNHDA, CDR2 SQIVND, per germline (reference sequence). The CDR3 extends over 18 amino acids. Trimming took 3 bases from V and 0 from J, leaving 20 bases between them. The DNA of the CDR3 is TGTGCCAGTAGTATTTTGGAACCCGGGACACCGTACCAAGAGACCCAGTACTTC. This encodes CASSILEPGTPYQETQYF.

This chain uses TRBV30 with TRBJ1-1, with D possibly matching TRBD1 (6 bases). The CDR3 length is 17 residues. Per the germline V gene, CDR1 is GTSNPN and CDR2 is SVGIG (reference sequence). The V gene lost 0 bases and the J gene lost 0 bases, with 17 bases spanning the gap. CDR3 DNA sequence: TGTGCCTGGAGTGTAGACCAGGGGCCTCTTATGAACACTGAAGCTTTCTTT. It encodes CAWSVDQGPLMNTEAFF.

The V call is TRBV6-5, the J call TRBJ2-3; possibly TRBD2 for D (7 bases). The germline gives CDR1 MNHEY, CDR2 SVGAGI. V was trimmed by 8 bases and J by 4 bases, leaving 19 bases between them. This CDR3 contains 15 residues. The CDR3: CASGGGLWDSDTQYF. The CDR3 DNA reads as TGTGCCAGCGGGGGGGGCCTCTGGGACTCAGATACGCAGTATTTT.

This clone has only a few counts. The chain combines TRBV5-4 with TRBJ1-1; D call uncertain. Germline lookup yields CDR1 SGHNT and CDR2 YYREEE (reference sequence). Trimming cost V 4 bases and J 8 bases, with 12 bases left between them. The CDR3 covers 12 residues. In nucleotides, the CDR3 is TGTGCCAGCAGCGATGACCGACTCGAAGCTTTCTTT. Its protein product is CASSDDRLEAFF.

This clone was found once. CDR3 nucleotide sequence: TGCGCCAGCAGCGCGAGCGGGAGGGCCTACGAGCAGTACTTC. Amino acids: CASSASGRAYEQYF. This rearrangement joins TRBV10-2 to TRBJ2-7, with 10 bases that match TRBD2. CDR1 WSHSY and CDR2 SAAADI come from the germline V gene. V shed 6 bases and J 2 bases; nucleotides not matched to a gene: 4. The CDR3 length is 14 residues.

This sequence joins TRBV7-3 and TRBJ1-2, with TRBD1 matching over 9 bases. This CDR3 has 15 residues. CDR1 and CDR2 (germline): SGHTA, FQGTGA. The V gene end was trimmed by 6 bases and the J gene end by 6 bases; junction bases not matched to a gene: 11. The CDR3 protein is CASSLTGTGLDGYTF. The CDR3 coding sequence is TGTGCCAGCAGTTTGACCGGGACAGGGCTGGATGGCTACACCTTC.

The chain's CDR3 is CATLDKMGSIYF. DNA of the CDR3: TGTGCCACCTTGGACAAGATGGGCTCCATATATTTT. The J gene is TRBJ1-3, the V gene TRBV2, with D possibly TRBD1 on 5 matching bases. The CDR3 runs to 12 residues. The V gene lost 10 bases and the J gene lost 11 bases, with 18 bases spanning the gap. Looked up from germline, CDR1 is SNHLY and CDR2 is FYNNEI.

The chain's CDR3 is CASSSLSGANVLTF. Here the CDR3 DNA reads TGTGCCAGCAGTTCCCTCTCTGGGGCCAACGTCCTGACTTTC. The chain has TRBV6-6 and TRBJ2-6; the D is unclear. Germline values: CDR1 MNHNY, CDR2 SVGAGI (reference sequence). There are 14 residues in the CDR3. The germline V and J ends were trimmed by 4 bases and 0 bases, with 4 bases remaining between them.

This clone was picked up one time. This chain connects TRBV9 to TRBJ2-5; 9 bases are a match to TRBD1. The CDR3 extends over 15 amino acids. J lost 0 bases, V lost 3 bases, and 3 bases had no gene match. The germline V gene encodes CDR1 SGDLS and CDR2 YYNGEE. CDR3 protein: CASSGGTGYQETQYF. The CDR3 nucleotides are TGTGCCAGCAGCGGGGGGACAGGGTACCAAGAGACCCAGTACTTC.

The rearrangement uses TRBV6-5 and TRBJ2-5; the match to TRBD2 covers 8 bases. Per germline, CDR1 MNHEY and CDR2 SVGAGI. V lost 0 bases to trimming and J lost 5 bases; unmatched junction nucleotides: 8. The CDR3 covers 16 residues. This chain's CDR3 is CASSYSTGTRTETQYF. In nucleotides, the CDR3 is TGTGCCAGCAGTTACTCCACCGGGACTAGGACTGAGACCCAGTACTTC.

This chain connects TRBV4-1 to TRBJ2-2, with 9 nucleotides matching TRBD1. The CDR3 loop spans 17 amino acids. The germline V gene encodes CDR1 MGHRA and CDR2 YSYEKL. Losses at the gene ends were 1 base for V and 6 bases for J; bases not matched to a gene: 9. The CDR3 reads CASSQGNAQGAAGELFF. Written as DNA, the CDR3 is TGCGCCAGCAGCCAAGGGAACGCACAGGGGGCTGCCGGGGAGCTGTTTTTT.

This clone is a singleton in its sample. The chain is built from TRBV9 and TRBJ2-3, with D perhaps matching TRBD2 (6 bases). The CDR3 sequence is 15 residues long. Germline V gene sequence: CDR1 SGDLS, CDR2 YYNGEE. Between the trimmed V and J ends, which lost 4 bases and 2 bases, there was a span of 14 bases. CDR3 in amino acids: CASSFGDSDTDTQYF. In DNA, the CDR3 is TGTGCCAGCAGCTTTGGGGACTCCGACACAGATACGCAGTATTTT.

This sequence joins TRBV28 and TRBJ2-3, with 14 bases matching TRBD2. V lost 5 bases, J lost 3 bases, and 10 bases stayed unmatched. Germline CDR1 reads MDHEN; CDR2 reads SYDVKM. The CDR3 runs 18 residues. The CDR3 nucleotides are TGTGCCAGCAGTGACCCCGGGACTAGCGGGAGAGGGACAGATACGCAGTATTTT. It codes for CASSDPGTSGRGTDTQYF.

The CDR3: CASSLPDRGDTEAFF. In DNA, the CDR3 is TGTGCCAGCAGCTTACCCGACAGGGGCGATACTGAAGCTTTCTTT. The chain employs TRBV5-5 and TRBJ1-1, with 8 bases lining up with TRBD1. The CDR3 covers 15 residues. With V trimmed by 2 bases and J by 5 bases, 8 bases remained unmatched. Germline assignment: CDR1 SGHKS and CDR2 YYEKEE (reference sequence).

The chain is built from TRBV11-2 and TRBJ2-7; D is possibly TRBD1 (6 bases). Trimming shortened V by 4 bases and J by 3 bases, and 10 bases separated the two germline ends. CDR1 is SGHAT, CDR2 FQNNGV, per germline. CDR3 length: 13 residues. This CDR3 reads CASSSGAIYEQYF. The CDR3 DNA sequence: TGTGCCAGCAGCTCAGGGGCAATCTACGAGCAGTACTTC. Variable domain in full (rest from reference TRBV11-2 and TRBJ2-7): EAGVAQSPRYKIIEKRQSVAFWCNPISGHATLYWYQQILGQGPKLLIQFQNNGVVDDSQLPKDRFSAERLKGVDSTLKIQPAKLEDSAVYLCASSSGAIYEQYFGPGTRLTVT.

The gene calls are TRBV7-3 and TRBJ1-2, with 9 bases aligning to TRBD1. V lost 2 bases, J lost 2 bases, and 3 bases stayed unmatched. CDR3 size: 15 residues. Germline V gene lookup returns CDR1 SGHTA and CDR2 FQGTGA. CDR3 in amino acids: CASSLLGQGNYGYTF. CDR3 DNA sequence: TGTGCCAGCAGCTTATTGGGACAGGGAAACTATGGCTACACCTTC.

The J gene is TRBJ1-5, the V gene TRBV27, with unresolved D. CDR1 is MNHEY, CDR2 SMNVEV, per germline (reference sequence). V lost 3 bases and J lost 4, with 7 bases in between. The CDR3 sequence is 13 residues long. CDR3 sequence (DNA): TGTGCCAGCAGTTTGATGAGGAATCAGCCCCAGCATTTT. Protein product: CASSLMRNQPQHF.

The chain links TRBV9 to TRBJ1-2; D not certain. CDR3 length equals 14 residues. Germline CDR1 SGDLS, CDR2 YYNGEE. The V end lost 0 bases, the J end lost 3 bases, and 9 bases lay between the germline ends. The CDR3 protein is CASSVEREHYGYTF. The CDR3 bases are TGTGCCAGCAGCGTAGAGAGGGAGCACTATGGCTACACCTTC.